This TCR beta chain originates from a study of a mutant IDH1 vaccine in newly diagnosed glioma (dated by TCRdb to about 2021). Background for the entire study: In the chemotherapy-containing groups, vaccination started alongside temozolomide cycles, whereas in patients who had radiotherapy alone it started 4-6 weeks after radiotherapy. Six visits were used for peripheral blood collection: V03 (baseline), V05, V07, V10, V12 and V13. Of the 30 or so patients who were treated, around 62% were male and about 40% were female, and the mean age was about 40 years. For exploratory analyses, longitudinal TCRB deep sequencing was carried out in 25 treated patients wherever samples were available. Prior to enrollment, patients had been given standard therapy consisting of radiotherapy alone, temozolomide alone, or radiochemotherapy with temozolomide, with the combination given to most patients. The week-35 safety follow-up was designated visit V12, and the week-47 end of study was designated visit V13.

Notes on this clone: Its antigen is currently not known. Base qualities are not provided; no much larger clone lies one nucleotide away.

For CDR1 and CDR2, the germline V gene (reference sequence) lists SEHNR and FQNEAQ. Counted from cysteine to phenylalanine, this CDR3 has 13 amino acids. CDR3 DNA is the only sequence kept; it has 39 bases, read in frame from the first base. Cut back by 1 base and 4 bases, the V and J ends lie 5 bases apart. The receptor library was made with the immunoSEQ multiplex PCR assay. The hsTCRB Kit was used according to the manufacturer's protocol to amplify rearranged TCR beta chain sequences. TCRB libraries were sequenced on an Illumina MiSeq. Per the source publication's procedure: Demultiplexing, trimming and gene mapping were performed with the kit vendor's proprietary platform. In its TCRdb copy, this immuneACCESS table keeps in-frame sequences only and misses some clones. Where compared with another copy, unresolved V genes explain less than half of these, and the others have no known cause. The V and J calls and clone size were taken over from that table, and D and trimming were inferred from the DNA. For this sample the table gives over 25,000 clones, of which approximately 79% were detected only once. The ten largest account for approximately 8.5% of the sample.

The sample's time point label, decoded: week 35, safety follow-up. Each vaccine dose, consisting of 300 ug of a 20-mer mutant IDH1 peptide in Montanide, was administered subcutaneously with topical imiquimod. Across visits V03 through V10, patients got a total of eight vaccinations, given in weeks 1, 3, 5, 7, 11, 15, 19 and 23. All donors had newly diagnosed IDH1-mutant astrocytomas of WHO grade 3 or 4 that showed loss of nuclear ATRX. The samples were drawn from NOA16, a multicentre, single-arm, open-label phase I trial in Germany that tested a mutant IDH1 peptide vaccine in humans for the first time. The DNeasy Blood and Tissue Kit was used to extract genomic DNA from EDTA blood for TCRB sequencing. Here is what the overall study found, with its caveats: According to the authors, sample limitations meant that analyses of patient blood samples could not be reproduced. Selection of PBMC samples for TCRB deep sequencing was based on availability. Across multiple MHC alleles, vaccine-induced immune responses were seen in just over 90% of patients. Changes in the top peripheral T cell clonotypes picked up by TCRB sequencing did not appear to be linked to pseudoprogression.

Recombination connected TRBV7-9 to TRBJ2-1; TRBD2 is a weak D gene call, 5 bases matching. The TCR was taken from a woman aged 25 to 39 with glioma. Some clones in this sample may be carry-over from other donors' samples. The source was PBMCs, collected from a glioma patient whose treatment included an IDH1 peptide vaccine. The nucleotide sequence reads as follows: TGTGCCAGCAGCTTAGGGACTTACAATGAGCAGTTCTTC. Its coded protein is CASSLGTYNEQFF.